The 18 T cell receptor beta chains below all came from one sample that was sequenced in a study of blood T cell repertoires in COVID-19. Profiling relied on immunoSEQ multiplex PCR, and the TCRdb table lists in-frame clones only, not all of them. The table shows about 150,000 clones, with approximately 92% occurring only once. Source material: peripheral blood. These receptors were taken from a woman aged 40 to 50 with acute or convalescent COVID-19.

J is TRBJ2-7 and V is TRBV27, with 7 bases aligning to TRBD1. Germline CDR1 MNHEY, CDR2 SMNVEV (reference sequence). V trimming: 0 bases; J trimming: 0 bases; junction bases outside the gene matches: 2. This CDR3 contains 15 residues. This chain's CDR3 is CASSLSRDSSYEQYF. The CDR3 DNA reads TGTGCCAGCAGTTTATCCCGGGACAGCTCCTACGAGCAGTACTTC.

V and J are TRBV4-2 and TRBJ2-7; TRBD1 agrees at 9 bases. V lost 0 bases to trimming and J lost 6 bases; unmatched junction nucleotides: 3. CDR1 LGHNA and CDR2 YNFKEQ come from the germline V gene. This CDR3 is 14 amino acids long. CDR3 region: CASSQETGGGEQYF. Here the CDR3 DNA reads TGTGCCAGCAGCCAAGAGACAGGGGGTGGCGAGCAGTACTTC.

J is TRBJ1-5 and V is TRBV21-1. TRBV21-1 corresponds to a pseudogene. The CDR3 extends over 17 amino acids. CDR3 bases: TGTGCCAGCGGGGGGAAAACCCCACCTCATAGCAATCAGCCCCAGCATTTT. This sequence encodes CASGGKTPPHSNQPQHF.

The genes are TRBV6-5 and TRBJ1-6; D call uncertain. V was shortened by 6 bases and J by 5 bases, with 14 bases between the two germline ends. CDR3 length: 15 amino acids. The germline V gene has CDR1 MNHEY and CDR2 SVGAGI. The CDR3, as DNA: TGTGCCAGCAGCCAATCCTACTTCGATAATTCACCCCTCCACTTT. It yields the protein CASSQSYFDNSPLHF.

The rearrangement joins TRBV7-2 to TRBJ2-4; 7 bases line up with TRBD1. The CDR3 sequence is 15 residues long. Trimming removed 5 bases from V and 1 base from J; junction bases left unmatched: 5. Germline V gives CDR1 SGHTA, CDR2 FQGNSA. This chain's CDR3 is CASSQTGSAKNIQYF. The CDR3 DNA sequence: TGTGCCAGCAGCCAGACAGGGTCGGCCAAAAACATTCAGTACTTC.

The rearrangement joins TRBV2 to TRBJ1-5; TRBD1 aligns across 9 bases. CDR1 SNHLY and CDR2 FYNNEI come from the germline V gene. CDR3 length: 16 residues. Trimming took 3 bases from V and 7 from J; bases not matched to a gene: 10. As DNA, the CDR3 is TGTGCCAGCAGTGACGGCGGACAGGGGCCAAAGCAGCCCCAGCATTTT. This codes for CASSDGGQGPKQPQHF.

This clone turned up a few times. CDR3 residues: CASSETGGQPQHF. In DNA, the CDR3 is TGTGCCAGCAGTGAAACAGGGGGACAGCCCCAGCATTTT. The chain has TRBV6-4 and TRBJ1-5; 8 bases line up with TRBD1. The CDR3 has 13 amino acids. Trimming at V came to 3 bases and at J to 7 bases, leaving 2 bases not matched to a gene. CDR1 and CDR2 from the germline V gene are MRHNA and SNTAGT.

CDR3 protein: CASSLTARTGNTIYF. The CDR3 DNA sequence: TGTGCCAGCAGCCTGACAGCGAGAACTGGAAACACCATATATTTT. V and J are TRBV3-1 (or the pseudogene TRBV3-2) and TRBJ1-3; maybe TRBD1 (5 bases). Trimming took 4 bases from V and 2 from J, leaving 12 bases between them. The germline CDR1 and CDR2 sequences are LGHDT and YNNKEL (reference sequence). The CDR3 runs to 15 residues.

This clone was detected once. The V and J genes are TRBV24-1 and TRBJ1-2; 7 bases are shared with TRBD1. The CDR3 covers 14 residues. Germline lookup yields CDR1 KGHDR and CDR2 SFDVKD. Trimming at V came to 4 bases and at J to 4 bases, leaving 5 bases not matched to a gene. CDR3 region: CATSETGNPYGYTF. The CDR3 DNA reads TGTGCCACCAGTGAGACAGGGAACCCCTATGGCTACACCTTC.

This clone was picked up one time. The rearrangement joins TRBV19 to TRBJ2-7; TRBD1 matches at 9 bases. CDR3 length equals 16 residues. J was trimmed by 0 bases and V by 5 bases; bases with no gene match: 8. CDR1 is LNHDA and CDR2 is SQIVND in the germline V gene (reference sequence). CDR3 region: CASSGATGGLSYEQYF. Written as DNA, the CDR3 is TGTGCCAGTAGTGGTGCCACAGGGGGCCTCTCCTACGAGCAGTACTTC.

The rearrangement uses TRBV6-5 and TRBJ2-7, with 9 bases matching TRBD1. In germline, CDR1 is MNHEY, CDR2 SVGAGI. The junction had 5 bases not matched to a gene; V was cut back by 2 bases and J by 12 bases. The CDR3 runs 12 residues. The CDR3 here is CASSYVGDRAYF. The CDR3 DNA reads TGTGCCAGCAGTTACGTCGGGGACAGGGCGTACTTC.

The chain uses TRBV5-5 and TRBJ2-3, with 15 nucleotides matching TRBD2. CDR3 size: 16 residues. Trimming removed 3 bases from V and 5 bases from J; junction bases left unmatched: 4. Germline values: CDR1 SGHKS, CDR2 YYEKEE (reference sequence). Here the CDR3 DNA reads TGTGCCAGCAGCTCCGGACTAGCGGGAGGGATAGATACGCAGTATTTT. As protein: CASSSGLAGGIDTQYF.

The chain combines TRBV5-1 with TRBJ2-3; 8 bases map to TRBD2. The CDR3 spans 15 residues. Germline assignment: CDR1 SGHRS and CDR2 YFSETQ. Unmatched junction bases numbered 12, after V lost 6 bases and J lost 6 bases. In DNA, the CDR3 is TGCGCCAGCATCCAAGGGGCGGGGGGATGGGATACGCAGTATTTT. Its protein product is CASIQGAGGWDTQYF.

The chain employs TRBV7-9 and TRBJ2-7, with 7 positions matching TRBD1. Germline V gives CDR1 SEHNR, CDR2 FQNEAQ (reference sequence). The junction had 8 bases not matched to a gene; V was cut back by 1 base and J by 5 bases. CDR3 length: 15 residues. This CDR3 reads CASSLGTGALDEQYF. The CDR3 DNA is TGTGCCAGCAGCTTAGGTACAGGGGCCCTGGACGAGCAGTACTTC.

Here the CDR3 DNA reads TGTGCCAGCTCACCAACAGGACCAAGCGATGGCTACACCTTC. Translating it yields CASSPTGPSDGYTF. The chain links TRBV18 to TRBJ1-2; D is perhaps TRBD1 (5 bases). Germline V gene lookup returns CDR1 KGHSH and CDR2 LQKENI. The CDR3 loop spans 14 amino acids. Trimming took 2 bases from V and 6 from J, leaving 13 bases between them.

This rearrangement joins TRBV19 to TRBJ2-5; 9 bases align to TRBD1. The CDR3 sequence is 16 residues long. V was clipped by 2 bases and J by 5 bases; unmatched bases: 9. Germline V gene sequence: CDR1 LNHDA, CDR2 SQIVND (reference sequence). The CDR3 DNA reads TGTGCCAGTAGTATATCCAGGACAGGGGAGATGGAGACCCAGTACTTC. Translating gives CASSISRTGEMETQYF.

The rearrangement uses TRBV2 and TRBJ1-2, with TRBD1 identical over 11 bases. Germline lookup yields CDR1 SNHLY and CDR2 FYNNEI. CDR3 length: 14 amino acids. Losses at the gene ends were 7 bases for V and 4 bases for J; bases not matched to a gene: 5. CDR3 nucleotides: TGTGCCAGCATCGGACAGGGGGCGGGCTATGGCTACACCTTC. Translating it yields CASIGQGAGYGYTF.

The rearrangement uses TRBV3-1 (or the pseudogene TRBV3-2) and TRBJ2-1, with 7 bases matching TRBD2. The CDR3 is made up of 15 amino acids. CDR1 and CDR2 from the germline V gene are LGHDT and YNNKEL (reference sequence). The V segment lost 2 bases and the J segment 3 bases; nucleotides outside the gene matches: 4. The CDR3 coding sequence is TGTGCCAGCAGCCAACTAGCGGCAAACTACAATGAGCAGTTCTTC. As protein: CASSQLAANYNEQFF.